This T cell receptor (beta chain) was sequenced for a study of T cells in Graves' hyperthyroidism and ophthalmopathy. Trimming shortened V by 0 bases and J by 2 bases, and 8 bases separated the two germline ends. Germline lookup yields CDR1 SGDLS and CDR2 YYNGEE. The CDR3 extends over 15 amino acids. This clonotype has at least ten counts. Amplified regions were TCR beta CDR3 sequences from RNA transcripts. TCR CDR3 underwent first-round RT-PCR with the HTBI primer set. Via MiXCR, TCRdb re-called the multiplex PCR reads, giving one row per CDR3 protein. Among about 250,000 distinct CDR3 sequences, around 25% were seen once, and the ten largest hold approximately 35%. Under 12 ml fresh peripheral blood yielded the PBMCs.

Sequenced sample: blood. This rearrangement joins TRBV9 to TRBJ2-2; D uncertain. The clonotype was recovered from a woman in her thirties or forties with Graves' ophthalmopathy. The CDR3 spells CASSVGSLNTGELFF. CDR3 bases: TGTGCCAGCAGCGTAGGTTCACTCAACACCGGGGAGCTGTTTTTT.